This TCR beta chain appears in the sequencing data of a study of T cell repertoires in cytomegalovirus infection (dated by TCRdb to the late 2010s). About the investigation overall: The peptide stimulations were aimed at well-studied HLA-B-restricted epitopes as well as recently identified HLA-C-restricted CMV epitopes, whose presentation resists viral immunomodulation. The HLA type of each donor mattered for the analysis, because public TCR beta signatures pointed to carriage of CMV infection along with the matching HLA type. Overall study results and their limits: The ex vivo response was dominated by HLA-C-restricted CMV-specific TCR beta clonotypes, which also provided the single most frequent clonotype in two of eight donors. In both this cohort and an independent roughly 350-donor cohort, the cumulative frequency of public TCR beta family members distinguished carriers of CMV infection plus the relevant HLA type.

The sample was run on an Illumina HiSeq 1500. TCRdb reworked the public reads: Q25 trimming with fastp, MiXCR clone assembly, productive beta chains retained. Each CDR3 protein gets just one entry, which takes the most common genes and DNA from the rows behind it. In this sample the table shows roughly 69,000 distinct CDR3 sequences, under 30% of which occur a single time. The ten largest account for just under 60% of the sample. According to the study, the label for this sample's treatment or condition signals: in vitro stimulation with specific CMV peptide epitopes to enrich CMV-specific T cells. Cut back by 2 bases and 1 base, the V and J ends lie 9 bases apart. Inclusive of the bounding cysteine and phenylalanine, the CDR3 is 13 residues long. Only the CDR3 DNA stays, 39 bases, in frame from base 1. In the germline V gene (reference sequence), CDR1 corresponds to GTSNPN and CDR2 to SVGIG. Regarding this clonotype: The antigen it recognizes is unknown. Base quality data are lacking; no much larger clone is found one base away.

The sequence is built from TRBV30 and TRBJ2-7, with the identity of the D gene unclear. The sequence derives from a human donor in good health (CMV status not recorded). Some clones in this sample may be carry-over from other donors' samples. The sample consisted of CD8+ T cells from cultured PBMCs, taken from culture after CMV antigen stimulation. The CDR3: CAWSMGSSYEQYF. At the DNA level, the sequence is TGTGCCTGGAGTATGGGCAGTTCCTACGAGCAGTACTTC. Supplemented by the reference TRBV30 and TRBJ2-7 proteins around the CDR3, the complete variable domain is SQTIHQWPATLVQPVGSPLSLECTVEGTSNPNLYWYRQAAGRGLQLLFYSVGIGQISSEVPQNLSASRPQDRQFILSSKKLLLSDSGFYLCAWSMGSSYEQYFGPGTRLTVT.